The rows below give T cell receptor beta chains drawn from one sample of a study of blood T cell repertoires in COVID-19. Clones were read by immunoSEQ multiplex PCR, and TCRdb kept only the in-frame ones, dropping some. The data show around 80,000 clones, around three quarters seen once. The specimen was peripheral blood. The source of these receptors is a woman older than 75 with active or convalescent COVID-19. Each CDR3 is given with its conserved first and last residue. A D gene is named only where the DNA matches it firmly. A clone size is listed for some rows: how often the clone was seen (once, few, many), or a class if it is expanded.

v_call,clone_size,j_call,d_call,cdr3_nt,cdr3_aa
TRBV7-3,-,TRBJ2-3,-,TGTGCCAGTTCTTCTCCCTGGCGGACTAAAGGTGAGGCAGATACGCAGTATTTT,CASSSPWRTKGEADTQYF
TRBV15,few,TRBJ1-1,-,TGTGCCACCAGCGGGAGGGACACTGAAGCTTTCTTT,CATSGRDTEAFF
TRBV19,-,TRBJ1-5,TRBD1,TGTGCCAGTAGTAGAGAGACAGGGGGAAATCAGCCCCAGCATTTT,CASSRETGGNQPQHF
TRBV3-1/TRBV3-2,-,TRBJ2-7,-,TGTGCCAGCAGCCGAGTGCCTCGGGGGGCTCGATTGTACTTC,CASSRVPRGARLYF
TRBV15,-,TRBJ1-1,TRBD1,TGTGCCTCCCGGGACAGGGGGCCGACTGAAGCTTTCTTT,CASRDRGPTEAFF
TRBV12-3/TRBV12-4,-,TRBJ2-1,-,TGTGCCACCTTAAATGACGGAGACAATGAGCAGTTCTTC,CATLNDGDNEQFF
TRBV6-5,-,TRBJ1-6,TRBD1,TGTGCCAGCAGTCGGGACAGAGTAAATTCACCCCTCCACTTT,CASSRDRVNSPLHF
TRBV5-8,-,TRBJ2-3,TRBD2,TGTGCCAGCAGCTCAGGGACTAGCGGGAGTACAGATACGCAGTATTTT,CASSSGTSGSTDTQYF
TRBV5-1,-,TRBJ2-7,TRBD1,TGCGCCAGCAGCTCTGACAGGGGTCCTCACGAGCAGTACTTC,CASSSDRGPHEQYF
TRBV19,few,TRBJ1-1,-,TGTGCCAGTAGTATAGGGAATGGACAGCTTCCTTTCTTT,CASSIGNGQLPFF
TRBV10-2,-,TRBJ1-5,TRBD1,TGCGCCAGCAGTGCCACGTGGGACAGCCGTCAGCCCCAGCATTTT,CASSATWDSRQPQHF
TRBV6-1,few,TRBJ2-1,TRBD2,TGTGCCAGCAGTGAAGACTCTAGCGGGGGTAATGAGCAGTTCTTC,CASSEDSSGGNEQFF
TRBV28,-,TRBJ1-2,TRBD1,TGTGCCAGCAACTCGGGACAGCCAAATGGCTACACCTTC,CASNSGQPNGYTF
TRBV6-1,-,TRBJ2-1,TRBD2,TGTGCCAGCAGTGCCCAGGGCGGGGGAGAATACAATGAGCAGTTCTTC,CASSAQGGGEYNEQFF
TRBV7-2,few,TRBJ2-1,TRBD1,TGTGCCAGCAGCTTCTGGACAGGGGGTATGCGGGGGCAGTTCTTC,CASSFWTGGMRGQFF
TRBV19,-,TRBJ2-1,TRBD2,TGTGCCAGTAGTGCGATGACTAGCGGGGGGGCTTATGAGCAGTTCTTC,CASSAMTSGGAYEQFF
TRBV11-2,few,TRBJ1-2,-,TGTGCCAGCAGCCTGACACGCACCCCGGAAAACTATGGCTACACCTTC,CASSLTRTPENYGYTF
TRBV6-4,-,TRBJ1-4,-,TGTGCCAGCACCCCGGGGGGGGGCGATCGGTTATATGAAAAACTGTTTTTT,CASTPGGGDRLYEKLFF
TRBV30,-,TRBJ2-7,TRBD1,TGTGCCTGGGGAAAGGGGGCCTCGGGGGAGCAGTACTTC,CAWGKGASGEQYF
TRBV9,-,TRBJ1-3,-,TGTGCCAGCAGCGTAGGCAGTCCGTCTGGAAACACCATATATTTT,CASSVGSPSGNTIYF
TRBV7-8,-,TRBJ2-7,TRBD1,TGTGCCAGCAGCTCAAAGACAGGGGCGGCCGGCGAGCAGTACTTC,CASSSKTGAAGEQYF
TRBV5-6,-,TRBJ2-7,-,TGTGCCAGCAGCTACAGGTACGAGCAGTACTTC,CASSYRYEQYF
TRBV27,-,TRBJ1-1,-,TGTGCCAGCCGTAGATGGAACACTGAAGCTTTCTTT,CASRRWNTEAFF
TRBV11-3,-,TRBJ1-1,-,TGTGCCAGCAGCTTGAGGGGGGGGACTGAAGCTTTCTTT,CASSLRGGTEAFF
TRBV23-1,once,TRBJ1-2,-,TGCGCCAGCAGTCAAAGAGGTAACTATGGCTACACCTTC,CASSQRGNYGYTF
TRBV4-1,-,TRBJ2-7,-,TGCGCCAGCAGCCATTACCCCGGGACTCTCTCCTACGAGCAGTACTTC,CASSHYPGTLSYEQYF
TRBV13,once,TRBJ2-3,TRBD1,TGTGCCAGCAGCTTACTTGGGCAGGGGGTGGGAGATACGCAGTATTTT,CASSLLGQGVGDTQYF
TRBV14,-,TRBJ2-3,-,TGTGCCAGCAGCCAAGATCGTAGGCGGGGCGGCACAGATACGCAGTATTTT,CASSQDRRRGGTDTQYF
TRBV5-1,-,TRBJ1-6,-,TGCGCCAGCAGCTTGGTGCCCGAGTATAATTCACCCCTCCACTTT,CASSLVPEYNSPLHF
TRBV6-2/TRBV6-3,-,TRBJ1-1,TRBD1,TGTGCCAGCAGCCGCGACAGGGACACTGAAGCTTTCTTT,CASSRDRDTEAFF
TRBV19,-,TRBJ2-5,-,TGTGCCAGTAGTATTGAGCAAGAGACCCAGTACTTC,CASSIEQETQYF
TRBV6-5,-,TRBJ2-5,-,TGTGCCAGCAGTTACTCCTCGTGGCCCCAAGAGACCCAGTACTTC,CASSYSSWPQETQYF
TRBV5-4,-,TRBJ2-1,-,TGTGCCAGCAGCCCGGGACTGGGCAATGAGCAGTTCTTC,CASSPGLGNEQFF
TRBV28,-,TRBJ1-5,-,TGTGCCAGCAAAGGCGGAAATCAGCCCCAGCATTTT,CASKGGNQPQHF
TRBV19,-,TRBJ1-1,TRBD1,TGTGCCAGTAGTGTAAACAGGGGGCGCGCTTTCTTT,CASSVNRGRAFF
TRBV18,-,TRBJ2-1,TRBD1,TGTGCCAGCTCACCGAAAGAGGGGGCAGCTAATGAGCAGTTCTTC,CASSPKEGAANEQFF
TRBV7-2,-,TRBJ2-7,TRBD1,TGTGCCAGCAGCTTGAACAGGGGGCCGTACGAGCAGTACTTC,CASSLNRGPYEQYF
TRBV7-6,few,TRBJ2-1,-,TGTGCCAGCAGCTTGGGTGGAGCGGTGTCCTACAATGAGCAGTTCTTC,CASSLGGAVSYNEQFF
TRBV7-2,-,TRBJ1-1,-,TGTGCCAGCAGCTTAGCCAGGGAGGGCCCTGAAGCTTTCTTT,CASSLAREGPEAFF
TRBV30,few,TRBJ2-2,-,TGTGCCTGGAACAGACAACAAAACACCGGGGAGCTGTTTTTT,CAWNRQQNTGELFF
TRBV7-2,-,TRBJ2-2,-,TGTGCCAGCAGGGCTGGGGGGTTGTACACCGGGGAGCTGTTTTTT,CASRAGGLYTGELFF
TRBV19,few,TRBJ2-7,-,TGTGCCACCCGGGGGTATACCTACGAGCAGTACTTC,CATRGYTYEQYF
TRBV5-4,-,TRBJ2-4,-,TGTGCCAGCAGCCCGCCGGGGAGTAAAAACATTCAGTACTTC,CASSPPGSKNIQYF
TRBV7-2,once,TRBJ1-2,-,TGTGCCAGCAGCTTGATGGACAGTACTAACTATGGCTACACCTTC,CASSLMDSTNYGYTF
TRBV6-6,-,TRBJ2-5,TRBD2,TGTGCCAGCAGTTACGGGGTTAGCGGGGCTCAAGAGACCCAGTACTTC,CASSYGVSGAQETQYF
TRBV2,-,TRBJ2-5,TRBD2,TGTGCCAGCAGCTTTTTTGCCCGCGGCGGGGGCCAAGAGACCCAGTACTTC,CASSFFARGGGQETQYF
TRBV4-1,-,TRBJ2-1,TRBD2,TGCGCCAGCAGTAGGGAGGGGGGACTAGCGGGGGACTACAATGAGCAGTTCTTC,CASSREGGLAGDYNEQFF
TRBV7-2,once,TRBJ1-2,TRBD1,TGTGCCAGCAGCTCCCTTTCCGGGACAGGGGTAAATGGCTACACCTTC,CASSSLSGTGVNGYTF
TRBV12-3/TRBV12-4,-,TRBJ2-7,TRBD1,TGTGCCAGCTCCACAGGGGTAGAGCAGTACTTC,CASSTGVEQYF
TRBV6-5,once,TRBJ2-3,-,TGTGCCAGCGGTAAAACAGAATATAGCACAGATACGCAGTATTTT,CASGKTEYSTDTQYF
TRBV24-1,few,TRBJ1-1,TRBD1,TGTGCCACCAGTGCCGGACAGGGTACTGAAGCTTTCTTT,CATSAGQGTEAFF
TRBV19,-,TRBJ2-3,TRBD1,TGTGCCAGTAGCATTACAGGGGACCCTAGCACAGATACGCAGTATTTT,CASSITGDPSTDTQYF
TRBV30,-,TRBJ1-2,TRBD1,TGTGCCTGGAGTCGGACAGGACCCCATGGCTACACCTTC,CAWSRTGPHGYTF
TRBV15,few,TRBJ2-5,-,TGTGCCACCAGGACGGACAGTGCATCAGAGACCCAGTACTTC,CATRTDSASETQYF